The TCR beta chain described here comes from a study of blood T cell repertoires in COVID-19. Study information: COVID-19 samples, acute and convalescent, were from the United States, Italy and Spain. PBMCs, B-cell-depleted T cells, or T cells provided the cDNA or gDNA that made up the material.

In the original processing: Estimation of nucleated cell counts relied on the amplification of reference gene primers. TCRdb's table, derived via immunoSEQ multiplex PCR, lists solely in-frame clones and lacks some. Clone size and V and J calls were adopted from that table, with D and trimming inferred from the DNA. The sample shows about 230,000 clones, approximately 82% of them seen only once. CDR3 length equals 15 residues. Looked up from germline, CDR1 is MDHEN and CDR2 is SYDVKM. Trimming took 10 bases from V and 5 from J, leaving 23 bases between them. The sample comprised peripheral blood. V gene TRBV28 combines with J gene TRBJ1-2, with D maybe TRBD1 (6 bases). The sequence was obtained from a woman in her sixties or seventies with active or convalescent COVID-19. In DNA, the CDR3 is TGTGCCATCTTGTCAGGGGCCACTGGGGAGTATGGCTACACCTTC. Translating it yields CAILSGATGEYGYTF.